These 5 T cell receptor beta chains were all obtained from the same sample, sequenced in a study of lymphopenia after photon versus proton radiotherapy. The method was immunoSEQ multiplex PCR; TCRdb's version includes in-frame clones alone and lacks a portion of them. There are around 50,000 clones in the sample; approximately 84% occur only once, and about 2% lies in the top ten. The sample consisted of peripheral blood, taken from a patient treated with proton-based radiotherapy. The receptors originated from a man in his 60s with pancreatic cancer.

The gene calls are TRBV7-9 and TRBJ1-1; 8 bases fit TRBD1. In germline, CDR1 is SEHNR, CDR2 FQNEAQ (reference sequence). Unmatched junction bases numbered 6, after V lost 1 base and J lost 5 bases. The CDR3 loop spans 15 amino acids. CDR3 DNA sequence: TGTGCCAGCAGCTTAGTTCAGGGGGCTGGGACTGAAGCTTTCTTT. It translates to CASSLVQGAGTEAFF. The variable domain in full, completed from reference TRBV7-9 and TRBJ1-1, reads DTGVSQNPRHKITKRGQNVTFRCDPISEHNRLYWYRQTLGQGPEFLTYFQNEAQLEKSRLLSDRFSAERPKGSFSTLEIQRTEQGDSAMYLCASSLVQGAGTEAFFGQGTRLTVV.

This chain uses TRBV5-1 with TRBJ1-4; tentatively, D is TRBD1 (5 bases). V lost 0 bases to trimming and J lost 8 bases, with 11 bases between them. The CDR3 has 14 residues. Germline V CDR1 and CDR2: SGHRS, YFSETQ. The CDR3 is CASSLEQAGEKLFF. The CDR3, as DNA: TGCGCCAGCAGCTTGGAACAGGCCGGGGAAAAACTGTTTTTT.

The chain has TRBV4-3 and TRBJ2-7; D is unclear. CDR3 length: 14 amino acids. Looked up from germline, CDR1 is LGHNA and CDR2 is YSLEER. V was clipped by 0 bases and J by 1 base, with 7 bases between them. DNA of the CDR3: TGCGCCAGCAGCCAAGAAGCCCTGTCCTACGAGCAGTACTTC. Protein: CASSQEALSYEQYF.

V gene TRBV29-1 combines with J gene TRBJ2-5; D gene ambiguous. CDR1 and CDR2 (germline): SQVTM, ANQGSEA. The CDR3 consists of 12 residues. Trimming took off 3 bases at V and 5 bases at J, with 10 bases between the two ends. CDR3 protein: CSVDRPRETQYF. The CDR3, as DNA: TGCAGCGTTGATCGTCCACGGGAGACCCAGTACTTC.

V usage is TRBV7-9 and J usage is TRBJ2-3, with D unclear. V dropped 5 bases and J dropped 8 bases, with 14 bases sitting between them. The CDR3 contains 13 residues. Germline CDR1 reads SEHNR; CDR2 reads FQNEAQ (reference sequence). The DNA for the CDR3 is TGTGCCAGCAGCCTTAATGTGAAGGCTACGCAGTATTTT. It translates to CASSLNVKATQYF.